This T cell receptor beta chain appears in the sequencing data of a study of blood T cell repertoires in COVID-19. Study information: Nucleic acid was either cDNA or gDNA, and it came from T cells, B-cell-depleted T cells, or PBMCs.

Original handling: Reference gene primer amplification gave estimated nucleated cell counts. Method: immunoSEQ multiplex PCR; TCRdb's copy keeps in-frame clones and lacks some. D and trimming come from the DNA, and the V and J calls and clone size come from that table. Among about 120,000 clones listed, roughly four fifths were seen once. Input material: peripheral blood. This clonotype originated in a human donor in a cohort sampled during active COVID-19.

The CDR3: CASSEGQDANTIYF. CDR3 nucleotides: TGCGCCAGCAGCGAAGGACAGGACGCAAACACCATATATTTT. The rearrangement uses TRBV5-1 and TRBJ1-3; 7 bases fit TRBD1. The germline V gene has CDR1 SGHRS and CDR2 YFSETQ. CDR3 length: 14 residues. V dropped 4 bases and J dropped 6; count of bases not matched to a gene: 7.